These 10 T cell receptor beta chains were sequenced from one sample in a study of blood T cells in healthy people across ages. The use of a sample-barcoded 5' primer and a J-beta primer mix characterized a second PCR of 7 to 11 cycles. TCRdb itself ran the 5' RACE reads through MiXCR, one entry per CDR3 protein. The sample shows roughly 1.7 million distinct CDR3 sequences, about 31% of them seen only once. The sample taken for sequencing was blood. Every receptor here comes from a woman younger than 45 in good health.

This clonotype appeared a single time. The CDR3 does not close with the conserved phenylalanine or tryptophan, likely indicating a read error. J is TRBJ2-3 and V is TRBV7-9, with TRBD2 matching over 13 bases. CDR1 SEHNR and CDR2 FQNEAQ come from the germline V gene (reference sequence). This CDR3 region has 17 residues. J was trimmed by 2 bases and V by 5 bases; bases with no gene match: 7. The CDR3 nucleotides read TGTGCCAGCAGCGCAAGACTAGCGGGGGGTTCCACAGATACGCAGTATATT. This gives the protein CASSARLAGGSTDTQYI.

The chain's CDR3 is CASSFSGGGSNEQFF. CDR3 coding DNA: TGTGCCAGCAGCTTCTCTGGCGGGGGGAGCAATGAGCAGTTCTTC. The J gene is TRBJ2-1, the V gene TRBV7-2; TRBD2 agrees at 8 bases. The V and J ends lost 3 bases and 6 bases, in that order; junction bases with no gene match: 7. Germline CDR1 SGHTA, CDR2 FQGNSA. The CDR3 runs to 15 residues. The whole variable domain, filled in from reference TRBV7-2 and TRBJ2-1, reads GAGVSQSPSNKVTEKGKDVELRCDPISGHTALYWYRQSLGQGLEFLIYFQGNSAPDKSGLPSDRFSAERTGGSVSTLTIQRTQQEDSAVYLCASSFSGGGSNEQFFGPGTRLTVL.

This chain uses TRBV27 with TRBJ1-1; 7 nucleotides align to TRBD1. V gave up 10 bases and J gave up 1 base; unmatched junction bases: 6. Per the germline V gene, CDR1 is MNHEY and CDR2 is SMNVEV (reference sequence). The CDR3 is made up of 13 amino acids. The CDR3 region has the DNA TGTGCCACCCTAGGACAGGCGAACACTGAAGCTTTCTTT. Translating gives CATLGQANTEAFF.

The chain recombines TRBV29-1 with TRBJ1-1; a weak D match, TRBD1 (6 bases). The germline gives CDR1 SQVTM, CDR2 ANQGSEA. The CDR3 spans 10 residues. V lost 7 bases and J lost 6, with 9 bases in between. For the CDR3, the DNA is TGCAGCGCCTGGACAGCTGAAGCTTTCTTT. It translates to CSAWTAEAFF. Using reference TRBV29-1 and TRBJ1-1 for the parts outside the CDR3, the full variable domain is SAVISQKPSRDICQRGTSLTIQCQVDSQVTMMFWYRQQPGQSLTLIATANQGSEATYESGFVIDKFPISRPNLTFSTLTVSNMSPEDSSIYLCSAWTAEAFFGQGTRLTVV.

This clonotype occurred a few times. V usage is TRBV14 and J usage is TRBJ2-5, with no clear D. There are 15 residues in the CDR3. In germline, CDR1 is SGHDN, CDR2 FVKESK. The V end lost 1 base, the J end lost 0 bases, and 9 bases lay between the germline ends. The CDR3 protein is CASSQGRMYQETQYF. The CDR3 DNA sequence: TGTGCCAGCAGCCAAGGAAGGATGTACCAAGAGACCCAGTACTTC. Supplemented by reference TRBV14 and TRBJ2-5, the full variable domain reads EAGVTQFPSHSVIEKGQTVTLRCDPISGHDNLYWYRRVMGKEIKFLLHFVKESKQDESGMPNNRFLAERTGGTYSTLKVQPAELEDSGVYFCASSQGRMYQETQYFGPGTRLLVL.

The genes are TRBV5-6 and TRBJ2-7, with 7 bases aligning to TRBD2. CDR1 and CDR2 from the germline V gene are SGHDT and YYEEEE. The CDR3 is 19 amino acids. Losses at the gene ends were 3 bases for V and 0 bases for J; bases not matched to a gene: 18. The CDR3 DNA sequence: TGTGCCAGCAGCTGGGGGAACTGGGGGACTAAGGGAGGCTCCTACGAGCAGTACTTC. It translates to CASSWGNWGTKGGSYEQYF.

The V and J genes are TRBV3-1 and TRBJ2-3, with 12 bases fitting TRBD1. CDR3 length: 16 amino acids. The ends lost 4 bases at V and 3 bases at J; junction bases unmatched: 5. Germline-derived CDR1 and CDR2 are LGHDT and YNNKEL (reference sequence). CDR3: CASSPPGQGATDTQYF. CDR3 DNA: TGTGCCAGCAGCCCTCCGGGACAGGGGGCAACAGATACGCAGTATTTT.

The V call is TRBV5-1, the J call TRBJ2-1; 14 nucleotides line up with TRBD2. With 4 bases clipped from V and 6 bases from J, the junction kept 6 bases outside the gene matches. The CDR3 sequence is 16 residues long. Germline values: CDR1 SGHRS, CDR2 YFSETQ. The chain's CDR3 is CASSPGTSGGRNEQFF. In DNA, the CDR3 is TGCGCCAGCAGCCCCGGGACTAGCGGGGGCCGCAATGAGCAGTTCTTC.

The chain couples TRBV28 to TRBJ1-1; tentatively, D is TRBD1 (5 bases). The germline CDR1 and CDR2 sequences are MDHEN and SYDVKM. V was pared by 1 base and J by 5 bases, with 11 bases between. This CDR3 is built from 14 residues. Written as DNA, the CDR3 is TGTGCCAGCAGTTTATCGGCAGGGAAGACTGAAGCTTTCTTT. It yields the protein CASSLSAGKTEAFF.

Worth noting for this clonotype: Germline is not matched at one junction end, which may reflect a read error. The V call is TRBV3-1, the J call TRBJ1-4, with D uncertain. Germline CDR1 LGHDT, CDR2 YNNKEL (reference sequence). The CDR3 totals 15 residues. CDR3 region: CVSSRSGRDSEKLFF. The CDR3 nucleotides are TGTGTCAGCAGCCGGAGCGGGAGAGATAGCGAAAAACTGTTTTTT.